Listed below are T cell receptor beta chains from one sample, sequenced in a study of tumor-infiltrating lymphocytes in primary liver carcinoma. TCRdb passed the multiplex PCR reads through MiXCR, listing each CDR3 protein once. Seen here are some 22,000 distinct CDR3 sequences, approximately 71% observed once, and the top ten hold less than 40%. The sample was liver tumor tissue from sampling region 5. These receptors all stem from a woman aged 25 to 39 with primary liver carcinoma and hepatitis B virus infection. Each CDR3 is given with its conserved first and last residue. The order of the fields is clone size, D gene, V gene, J gene, CDR3 DNA, CDR3 protein. The D gene is left open where the match is weak. Some rows have no size entry. The others give once, few or many, or a class for an expanded clone.

size: many
D: NA
V: TRBV4-3
J: TRBJ2-6
DNA: TGCGCGAGCAGCCAAGCGACATCGCCGAACTCTGGGGCCAACGTCCTGACTTTC
CDR3: CASSQATSPNSGANVLTF

size: medium-sized
D: NA
V: TRBV4-2
J: TRBJ2-7
DNA: TGTGCCAGCAGCCAACCAGGCGAGTACGAGCAGTACTTC
CDR3: CASSQPGEYEQYF

size: many
D: NA
V: TRBV6-1
J: TRBJ2-5
DNA: TGTGCCAGCAGTGAACGCGGACAGTCTTCTACCCAGTACTTC
CDR3: CASSERGQSSTQYF

size: many
D: NA
V: TRBV28
J: TRBJ2-1
DNA: TGTGCCACCACCGTTAGCCAGGGAGGTTTAAATGAGCAGTTCTTC
CDR3: CATTVSQGGLNEQFF

size: NA
D: NA
V: TRBV21-1
J: TRBJ2-5
DNA: TGTGACAGCAGCAAAGAGAAAGGCATCCAAGAGACCCAGTACTTC
CDR3: CDSSKEKGIQETQYF

size: NA
D: TRBD1
V: TRBV7-9
J: TRBJ2-3
DNA: TGTGCCAGCAGCTTAGGGGACATGGGGACAGATACACAGTATTTT
CDR3: CASSLGDMGTDTQYF

size: NA
D: NA
V: TRBV28
J: TRBJ1-1
DNA: TGTACCAGAGGATCCGGACTGAACACTGAAGCTTTCTTT
CDR3: CTRGSGLNTEAFF

size: NA
D: TRBD2
V: TRBV4-3
J: TRBJ2-3
DNA: TGCGTCAGCAGTCAAAGTTGGGCGGGAGCCCACGCAGATATGCAGTATTTT
CDR3: CVSSQSWAGAHADMQYF

size: NA
D: TRBD1
V: TRBV11-2
J: TRBJ1-1
DNA: TGTACCAGCAGCGCTCGGGTCAGGGGGCGCAGGAGGTGGAGTAACACTGAAGCTTTCTTT
CDR3: CTSSARVRGRRRWSNTEAFF

size: NA
D: NA
V: TRBV11-2
J: TRBJ2-7
DNA: TGTGTCAGCGGTATCACAGGAGGGGGCTCTTGGACCAACGAGCAGTACTTC
CDR3: CVSGITGGGSWTNEQYF

size: NA
D: NA
V: TRBV11-1
J: TRBJ2-5
DNA: TGTGACAGCAGCTGGGTAGGGGACACTGGGACCCAGTACTTC
CDR3: CDSSWVGDTGTQYF

size: NA
D: NA
V: TRBV28
J: TRBJ1-6
DNA: TGTGCCAGCAGTGGGGTATCCAGAGCTTCACCCCTCCACTTT
CDR3: CASSGVSRASPLHF

size: once
D: NA
V: TRBV11-3
J: TRBJ2-7
DNA: TGTGACAGTAGCTTACGTCCAGGTGTGACCTACGAGCAGTACTTC
CDR3: CDSSLRPGVTYEQYF